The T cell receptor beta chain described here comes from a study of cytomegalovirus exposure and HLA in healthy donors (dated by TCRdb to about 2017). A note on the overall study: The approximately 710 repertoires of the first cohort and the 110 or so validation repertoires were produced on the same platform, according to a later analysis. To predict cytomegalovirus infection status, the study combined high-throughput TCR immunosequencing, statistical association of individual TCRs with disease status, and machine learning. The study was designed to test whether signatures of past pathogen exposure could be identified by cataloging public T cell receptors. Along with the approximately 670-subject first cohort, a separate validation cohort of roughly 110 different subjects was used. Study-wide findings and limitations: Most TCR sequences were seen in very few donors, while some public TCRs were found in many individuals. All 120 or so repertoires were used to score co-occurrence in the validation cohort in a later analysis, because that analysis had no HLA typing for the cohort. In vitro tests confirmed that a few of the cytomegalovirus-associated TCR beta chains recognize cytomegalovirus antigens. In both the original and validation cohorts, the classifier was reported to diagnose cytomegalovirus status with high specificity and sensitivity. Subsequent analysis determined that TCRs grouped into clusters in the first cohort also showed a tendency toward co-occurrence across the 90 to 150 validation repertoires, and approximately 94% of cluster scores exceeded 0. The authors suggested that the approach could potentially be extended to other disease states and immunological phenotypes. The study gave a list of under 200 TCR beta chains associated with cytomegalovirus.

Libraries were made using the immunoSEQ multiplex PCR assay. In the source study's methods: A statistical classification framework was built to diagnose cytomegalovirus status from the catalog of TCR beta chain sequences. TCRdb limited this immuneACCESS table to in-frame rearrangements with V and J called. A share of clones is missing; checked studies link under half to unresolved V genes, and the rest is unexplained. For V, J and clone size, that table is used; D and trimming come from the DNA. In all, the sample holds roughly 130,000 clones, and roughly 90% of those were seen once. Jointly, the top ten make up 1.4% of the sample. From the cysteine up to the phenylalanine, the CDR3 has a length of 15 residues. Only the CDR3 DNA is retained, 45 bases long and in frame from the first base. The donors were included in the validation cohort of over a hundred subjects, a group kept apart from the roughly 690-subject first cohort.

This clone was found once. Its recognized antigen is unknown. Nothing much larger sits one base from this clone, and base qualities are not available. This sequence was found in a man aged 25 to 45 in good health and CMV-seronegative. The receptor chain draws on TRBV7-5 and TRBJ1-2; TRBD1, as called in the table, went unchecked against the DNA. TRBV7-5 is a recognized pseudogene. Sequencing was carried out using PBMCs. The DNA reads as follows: TGTGTCAGCCCCCGACGAAGGGGCTTTCTCTATGGCTACACCTTC. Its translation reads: CVSPRRRGFLYGYTF.